Shown below are 12 T cell receptor beta chains from a single sample sequenced in a study of PD-1 blockade in mismatch repair-deficient tumors (dated by TCRdb to 2016 to 2017). Per the publication, the time point label means: peripheral blood 12 weeks after first pembrolizumab dose. Preparation of the library involved the immunoSEQ multiplex PCR assay. The immuneACCESS repertoire file appears here via TCRdb, limited to in-frame rearrangements. These files lack a portion of the clones; in checked studies, under half of the deficit traces to unresolved V genes, and the cause of the others is not known. The sample table holds about 84,000 clones, of which over 75% were seen once. The top ten clonotypes cover just over 2.5% of the sample. Here the sequenced sample was peripheral blood, taken 12 weeks after starting pembrolizumab. The receptor set was obtained from an adult with mismatch repair-deficient cancer.

The V call is TRBV2, the J call TRBJ1-3, with D perhaps matching TRBD1 (5 bases). CDR1 SNHLY and CDR2 FYNNEI come from the germline V gene. The CDR3 is made up of 16 amino acids. V lost 7 bases and J 1 base, leaving 17 bases between the germline ends. CDR3 amino acids: CASKSPQGLSGNTIYF. For the CDR3, the DNA is TGTGCCAGCAAGTCCCCTCAGGGTCTATCTGGAAACACCATATATTTT.

DNA for the CDR3: TGTGCCAGCAGCCCGCGTCAACTAGCGGGGATTTACAATGAGCAGTTCTTC. Protein sequence: CASSPRQLAGIYNEQFF. The genes are TRBV7-9 and TRBJ2-1; TRBD2 matches 10 bases. The V gene end was trimmed by 5 bases and the J gene end by 4 bases; junction bases not matched to a gene: 11. This CDR3 is 17 amino acids long. Per germline, CDR1 SEHNR and CDR2 FQNEAQ (reference sequence).

The rearrangement uses TRBV5-4 and TRBJ2-7, with TRBD2 matching over 9 bases. CDR3 size: 15 residues. With V trimmed by 2 bases and J by 6 bases, 9 bases remained unmatched. Germline V gene data show CDR1 as SGHNT and CDR2 as YYREEE (reference sequence). The CDR3 DNA is TGTGCCAGCAGCTTAGGCGGGAGGGCGATCACCGAGCAGTACTTC. This translates into CASSLGGRAITEQYF.

This sequence joins TRBV4-1 and TRBJ2-7, with 8 bases lining up with TRBD2. Germline V CDR1 and CDR2: MGHRA, YSYEKL. The V segment lost 4 bases and the J segment 3 bases; nucleotides outside the gene matches: 14. The CDR3 length is 17 residues. This CDR3 is CASSLRLAGPVVYEQYF. Written as DNA, the CDR3 is TGCGCCAGCAGCCTAAGATTAGCGGGACCGGTTGTCTACGAGCAGTACTTC.

This clone was recorded once. V usage is TRBV5-1 and J usage is TRBJ2-7, with D possibly being TRBD2 (6 bases). Germline assignment: CDR1 SGHRS and CDR2 YFSETQ. The CDR3 covers 14 residues. V lost 3 bases, J lost 0 bases, and 10 bases lay in between. The CDR3, as DNA: TGCGCCAGCAGCTGGCGTAGCGGCTCCTACGAGCAGTACTTC. Its protein product is CASSWRSGSYEQYF.

V gene TRBV11-2 combines with J gene TRBJ2-6; D ambiguous. The CDR3 loop spans 15 amino acids. V was shortened by 1 base and J by 0 bases, with 4 bases between the two germline ends. Germline CDR1 reads SGHAT; CDR2 reads FQNNGV. CDR3 DNA sequence: TGTGCCAGCAGCTTAGCTCGCTCTGGGGCCAACGTCCTGACTTTC. It is translated as CASSLARSGANVLTF.

The gene calls are TRBV7-2 and TRBJ2-2; D may be TRBD1 (6 bases). This CDR3 contains 17 residues. CDR1 and CDR2 (germline): SGHTA, FQGNSA. V lost 1 base and J 2 bases, leaving 14 bases between the germline ends. In DNA form, the CDR3 reads TGTGCCAGCAGCTTAGGGGGCAGGGGCACAAACACCGGGGAGCTGTTTTTT. It specifies CASSLGGRGTNTGELFF. The full variable domain, completed using reference TRBV7-2 and TRBJ2-2, is GAGVSQSPSNKVTEKGKDVELRCDPISGHTALYWYRQSLGQGLEFLIYFQGNSAPDKSGLPSDRFSAERTGGSVSTLTIQRTQQEDSAVYLCASSLGGRGTNTGELFFGEGSRLTVL.

The rearrangement uses TRBV7-9 and TRBJ2-2; 9 bases line up with TRBD1. CDR3 size: 15 residues. Germline values: CDR1 SEHNR, CDR2 FQNEAQ (reference sequence). The V and J ends lost 5 bases and 4 bases, in that order; junction bases with no gene match: 5. The CDR3 is CASSTRTGATGELFF. DNA of the CDR3: TGTGCCAGCAGCACGAGGACAGGGGCCACCGGGGAGCTGTTTTTT.

The CDR3 DNA is TGTGCCAGCAGGAAAAGGGTCCTCACTGAAGCTTTCTTT. Protein sequence: CASRKRVLTEAFF. This rearrangement joins TRBV27 to TRBJ1-1, with D uncertain. Trimming pared 6 bases from V and 4 bases from J, leaving 12 bases between. CDR1 is MNHEY and CDR2 is SMNVEV in the germline V gene (reference sequence). CDR3 length: 13 amino acids.

This sequence joins TRBV20-1 and TRBJ1-1, with a possible D match to TRBD1 (5 bases). This CDR3 is built from 10 residues. Between the trimmed V and J ends, which lost 3 bases and 11 bases, there was a span of 10 bases. The germline V gene encodes CDR1 DFQATT and CDR2 SNEGSKA (reference sequence). The CDR3: CSARRYRAFF. CDR3 DNA sequence: TGCAGTGCTAGGCGATACAGGGCTTTCTTT.

This chain links TRBV18 with TRBJ2-2; TRBD1 is a possible D gene (6 bases). Germline V gene sequence: CDR1 KGHSH, CDR2 LQKENI. This CDR3 has 17 amino acids. Between the trimmed V and J ends, which lost 0 bases and 0 bases, there was a span of 11 bases. CDR3 DNA: TGTGCCAGCTCACCACCGGATCAGGGGACGAACACCGGGGAGCTGTTTTTT. This gives the protein CASSPPDQGTNTGELFF.

CDR3 sequence: CASSLTSGPSYNEQFF. The CDR3 nucleotides read TGCGCCAGCAGCTTGACTAGCGGTCCCTCCTACAATGAGCAGTTCTTC. The chain employs TRBV5-1 and TRBJ2-1; 8 nucleotides align to TRBD2. Germline assignment: CDR1 SGHRS and CDR2 YFSETQ. The CDR3 contains 16 residues. The junction had 3 bases not matched to a gene; V was cut back by 1 base and J by 0 bases.